The clone carrying this TCR beta chain was counted only a few times. Source study methods: Reference gene primer amplification gave nucleated cell count estimates. TCRdb keeps only in-frame clones here, not all; method: immunoSEQ multiplex PCR. The V and J calls and the clone size are those of that table, but D and trimming were determined from the DNA. In the table there are 150,000 to 200,000 clones, approximately 80% of which are singletons. Participants in the exposed group had met a COVID-19 case in the 2 weeks before joining the study. These data come from a study of blood T cell repertoires in COVID-19. Study as a whole: In each case, the material was cDNA or gDNA derived from T cells, B-cell-depleted T cells, or PBMCs.

Germline loops: CDR1 MNHEY, CDR2 SVGEGT. V gave up 5 bases and J gave up 0 bases, with 14 bases separating them. The CDR3 loop spans 16 amino acids. This clonotype was obtained from a man aged 70-80 years who had been exposed to COVID-19. The chain has TRBV6-2 or TRBV6-3 and TRBJ1-3, with a tentative D call TRBD1 (5 bases). Sequencing used PBMCs or T cells enriched from blood (not recorded which). CDR3 amino acids: CASSNLATASGNTIYF. CDR3 coding DNA: TGTGCCAGCAGTAACCTCGCGACAGCCTCTGGAAACACCATATATTTT.